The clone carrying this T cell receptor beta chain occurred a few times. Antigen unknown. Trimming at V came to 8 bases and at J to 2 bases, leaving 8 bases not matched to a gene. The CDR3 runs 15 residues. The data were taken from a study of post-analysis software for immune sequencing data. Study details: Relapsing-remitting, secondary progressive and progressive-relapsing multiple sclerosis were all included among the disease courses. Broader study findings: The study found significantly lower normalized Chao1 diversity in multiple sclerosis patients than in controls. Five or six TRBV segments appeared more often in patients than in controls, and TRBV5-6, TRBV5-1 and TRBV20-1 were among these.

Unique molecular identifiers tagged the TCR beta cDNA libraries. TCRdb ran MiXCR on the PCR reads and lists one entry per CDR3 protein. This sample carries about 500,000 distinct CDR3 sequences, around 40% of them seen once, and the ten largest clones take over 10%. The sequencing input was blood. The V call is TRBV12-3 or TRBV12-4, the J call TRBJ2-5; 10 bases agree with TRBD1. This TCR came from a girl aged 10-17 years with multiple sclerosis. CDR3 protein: CASRRGTGEQETQYF. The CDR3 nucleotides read TGTGCCAGCCGTCGTGGGACAGGGGAACAAGAGACCCAGTACTTC.